Following are 20 T cell receptor beta chains from one sample sequenced in a study of cytomegalovirus exposure and HLA in healthy donors (dated by TCRdb to the late 2010s). Library construction relied on the immunoSEQ multiplex PCR assay. For the multiplex PCR, a mixture combining 60 forward primers for TCR Vbeta segments and 13 reverse primers for TCR Jbeta segments was used. The table was pulled from immuneACCESS by TCRdb, which kept in-frame rearrangements only. Such tables lose some clones; where checked, under half of the loss comes from unresolved V genes, and the rest has no known cause. For this sample the table gives some 150,000 clones, of which 81% were detected only once. The ten biggest clones cover roughly 5% of the sample. Sequencing input: PBMCs. These receptors came from a young woman in good health and CMV-seropositive.

This chain links TRBV5-4 with TRBJ2-7; D is perhaps TRBD1 (5 bases). This CDR3 spans 15 amino acids. CDR1 SGHNT and CDR2 YYREEE come from the germline V gene (reference sequence). Trimming took off 4 bases at V and 7 bases at J, with 21 bases between the two ends. DNA for the CDR3: TGTGCCAGCAGCGCCGGCGGCAGGGCTCTAGGGGAGCAGTACTTC. It yields the protein CASSAGGRALGEQYF.

The chain combines TRBV5-6 with TRBJ1-2; the D gene is possibly TRBD1 (5 bases). In germline, CDR1 is SGHDT, CDR2 YYEEEE. This CDR3 spans 14 amino acids. Trimming took off 3 bases at V and 5 bases at J, with 14 bases between the two ends. The CDR3 DNA is TGTGCCAGCAGCTCGGGGGGGGAGATATATGGCTACACCTTC. Translation gives CASSSGGEIYGYTF.

The J gene is TRBJ2-1, the V gene TRBV7-3, with TRBD2 matching 7 bases. V dropped 4 bases and J dropped 8; count of bases not matched to a gene: 5. Germline V gene sequence: CDR1 SGHTA, CDR2 FQGTGA. The CDR3 is 13 amino acids. The CDR3 coding sequence is TGTGCCAGCAGCTCGACTAGCTTGGATGAGCAGTTCTTC. It specifies CASSSTSLDEQFF.

The chain couples TRBV27 to TRBJ2-7, with D possibly TRBD1 on 6 matching bases. Trimming shortened V by 6 bases and J by 3 bases, and 12 bases separated the two germline ends. This CDR3 region has 13 residues. Germline assignment: CDR1 MNHEY and CDR2 SMNVEV (reference sequence). CDR3 region: CASSPGQLYEQYF. CDR3 DNA sequence: TGTGCCAGCAGCCCTGGACAGCTCTACGAGCAGTACTTC.

V and J are TRBV27 and TRBJ2-5; D may be TRBD2 (6 bases). This CDR3 region has 14 residues. Germline CDR1 is MNHEY and CDR2 is SMNVEV (reference sequence). V was cut by 5 bases and J by 9 bases, with 19 bases left in between. Here the CDR3 reads CASSQRVADEPQYF. CDR3 in DNA: TGTGCCAGCAGTCAGCGTGTAGCGGATGAACCCCAGTACTTC.

The chain is built from TRBV6-5 and TRBJ1-4, with D unclear. Germline CDR1 and CDR2: MNHEY and SVGAGI. Trimming stripped 6 bases from V and 0 bases from J, with 8 bases between. The CDR3 covers 14 residues. CDR3 nucleotide sequence: TGTGCCAGCAGCCGGTTGGCAACTAATGAAAAACTGTTTTTT. Encoded protein: CASSRLATNEKLFF.

This chain uses TRBV4-1 with TRBJ1-5; 8 positions agree with TRBD1. Germline lookup yields CDR1 MGHRA and CDR2 YSYEKL. J gave up 4 bases and V 2 bases, and 13 bases lay outside the gene matches. This CDR3 region has 18 residues. The CDR3 loop is CASSQRPHLDRGNQPQHF. CDR3 nucleotides: TGCGCCAGCAGCCAACGCCCTCATCTTGACAGGGGAAATCAGCCCCAGCATTTT.

The rearrangement links TRBV11-3 to TRBJ2-5; TRBD2 matches 10 bases. CDR3 length equals 15 residues. V shed 5 bases and J 5 bases; nucleotides not matched to a gene: 8. Per the germline V gene, CDR1 is SGHNT and CDR2 is YENEEA. The CDR3 loop is CASSKQRGGHETQYF. CDR3 in DNA: TGTGCCAGCAGCAAACAGCGGGGGGGCCACGAGACCCAGTACTTC. Variable domain in full (rest from reference TRBV11-3 and TRBJ2-5): EAGVVQSPRYKIIEKKQPVAFWCNPISGHNTLYWYLQNLGQGPELLIRYENEEAVDDSQLPKDRFSAERLKGVDSTLKIQPAELGDSAVYLCASSKQRGGHETQYFGPGTRLLVL.

The J gene is TRBJ2-5, the V gene TRBV25-1; 12 bases align to TRBD1. The germline CDR1 and CDR2 sequences are MGHDK and SYGVNS. CDR3 length: 13 residues. The trim removed 11 bases at V and 4 bases at J, leaving 5 bases unmatched. The CDR3, as DNA: TGTGCCGGAGGGACAGGGGGCGTAGAGACCCAGTACTTC. Protein product: CAGGTGGVETQYF.

This sequence joins TRBV7-2 and TRBJ2-2; D is possibly TRBD1 (5 bases). CDR3 length: 15 amino acids. Per germline, CDR1 SGHTA and CDR2 FQGNSA. V lost 5 bases and J 1 base, leaving 11 bases between the germline ends. The DNA of the CDR3 is TGTGCCAGCAGCGCACAGACAGAGAACACCGGGGAGCTGTTTTTT. It codes for CASSAQTENTGELFF.

CDR3 residues: CTSSQEKRETGSTDTQYF. DNA of the CDR3: TGCACCAGCAGCCAAGAGAAGAGGGAGACAGGGAGCACAGATACGCAGTATTTT. J is TRBJ2-3 and V is TRBV1; the listed D gene, TRBD1, was not tested against the DNA. TRBV1 is annotated as a pseudogene. This CDR3 comprises 18 residues.

The chain recombines TRBV27 with TRBJ2-2; 7 bases align to TRBD1. Germline CDR1 and CDR2: MNHEY and SMNVEV (reference sequence). The CDR3 spans 15 residues. V trimming: 6 bases; J trimming: 6 bases; junction bases outside the gene matches: 10. The CDR3 region is CASRWGRGYSGELFF. CDR3 nucleotides: TGTGCCAGCAGATGGGGCAGGGGGTATTCCGGGGAGCTGTTTTTT.

The V and J genes are TRBV11-3 and TRBJ2-3, with D possibly TRBD2 on 5 matching bases. The CDR3 has 14 amino acids. The germline V and J ends were trimmed by 5 bases and 6 bases, with 15 bases remaining between them. Germline lookup yields CDR1 SGHNT and CDR2 YENEEA. CDR3 amino acids: CASSLTRTGDTQYF. CDR3 DNA: TGTGCCAGCAGCCTAACCCGGACTGGGGATACGCAGTATTTT.

This clone was seen a single time. The J gene is TRBJ2-5, the V gene TRBV7-3, with D tentatively TRBD2 (6 bases). Looked up from germline, CDR1 is SGHTA and CDR2 is FQGTGA. V lost 5 bases, J lost 4 bases, and 17 bases lay in between. CDR3 length: 15 residues. DNA for the CDR3: TGTGCCAGCAGCCCACCGGGAGCCGGGAGAGAGACCCAGTACTTC. Its translation is CASSPPGAGRETQYF.

The V gene is TRBV11-1, the J gene TRBJ2-3; a weak D match, TRBD1 (6 bases). Trimming cost V 1 base and J 4 bases, with 15 bases left between them. The germline gives CDR1 SGHAT, CDR2 FQDESV (reference sequence). The CDR3 length is 16 residues. Written as DNA, the CDR3 is TGTGCCAGCAGCTTAGGAGGGTACAGGGCTGCAGATACGCAGTATTTT. Encoded protein: CASSLGGYRAADTQYF. The whole variable domain, filled in from reference TRBV11-1 and TRBJ2-3, reads EAEVAQSPRYKITEKSQAVAFWCDPISGHATLYWYRQILGQGPELLVQFQDESVVDDSQLPKDRFSAERLKGVDSTLKIQPAELGDSAMYLCASSLGGYRAADTQYFGPGTRLTVL.

The CDR3 sequence: CASSDREYEQYF. The CDR3 coding sequence is TGTGCCAGCAGCGACCGGGAATACGAGCAGTACTTC. The chain recombines TRBV7-2 with TRBJ2-7; TRBD2 is a possible D gene (5 bases). Looked up from germline, CDR1 is SGHTA and CDR2 is FQGNSA. V lost 5 bases, J lost 4 bases, and 9 bases lay in between. There are 12 residues in the CDR3.

The rearrangement joins TRBV28 to TRBJ1-1; D unclear. With 8 bases removed from V and 1 base from J, the gap between germline ends came to 5 bases. Germline V gives CDR1 MDHEN, CDR2 SYDVKM. This CDR3 spans 11 amino acids. The chain's CDR3 is CASRQNTEAFF. The CDR3 DNA reads TGTGCCAGCCGACAGAACACTGAAGCTTTCTTT.

This clone was counted a single time. This rearrangement joins TRBV5-6 to TRBJ1-6, with a weak D call TRBD1 (6 bases). Germline loops: CDR1 SGHDT, CDR2 YYEEEE. The V end was cut by 1 base, the J end by 9 bases, with 11 bases between. This CDR3 has 14 amino acids. The CDR3 bases are TGTGCCAGCAGCTTGTCCAGGGGAAGTTCACCCCTCCACTTT. Translating gives CASSLSRGSSPLHF.

This chain links TRBV7-2 with TRBJ2-3; TRBD2 matches at 7 bases. Germline CDR1 reads SGHTA; CDR2 reads FQGNSA. J was trimmed by 8 bases and V by 2 bases; bases with no gene match: 7. CDR3 length: 14 residues. The CDR3, as DNA: TGTGCCAGCAGCTTATCGTCGGCGGGAGCTACGCAGTATTTT. The encoded protein is CASSLSSAGATQYF.

V usage is TRBV19 and J usage is TRBJ2-5; 13 bases match TRBD2. The V and J ends lost 10 bases and 3 bases, in that order; junction bases with no gene match: 2. CDR1 is LNHDA, CDR2 SQIVND, per germline (reference sequence). This CDR3 is 13 amino acids long. The CDR3 is CATGLAGEETQYF. As DNA, the CDR3 is TGTGCCACCGGACTAGCGGGGGAAGAGACCCAGTACTTC.